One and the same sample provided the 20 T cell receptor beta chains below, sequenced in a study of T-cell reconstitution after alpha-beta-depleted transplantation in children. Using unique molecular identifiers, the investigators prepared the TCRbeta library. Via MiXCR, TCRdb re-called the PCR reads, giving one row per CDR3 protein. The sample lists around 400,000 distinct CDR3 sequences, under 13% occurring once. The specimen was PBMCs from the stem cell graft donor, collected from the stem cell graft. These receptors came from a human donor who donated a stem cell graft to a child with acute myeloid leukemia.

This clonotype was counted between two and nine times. The CDR3 DNA follows: TGTGCCAGCCCCCGACTAGCGGGAGAACTTAATGAGCAGTTCTTC. Translated, it gives CASPRLAGELNEQFF. The gene calls are TRBV6-1 and TRBJ2-1, with 12 nucleotides matching TRBD2. The V gene's germline CDR1 is MNHNS and CDR2 SASEGT. The junction had 9 bases not matched to a gene; V was cut back by 8 bases and J by 7 bases. The CDR3 spans 15 residues.

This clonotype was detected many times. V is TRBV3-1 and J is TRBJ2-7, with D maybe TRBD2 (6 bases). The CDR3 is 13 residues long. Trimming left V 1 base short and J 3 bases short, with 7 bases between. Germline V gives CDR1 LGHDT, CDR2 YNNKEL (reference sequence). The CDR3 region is CASSQAGDYEQYV. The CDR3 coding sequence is TGTGCCAGCAGCCAAGCGGGGGACTACGAGCAGTACGTC.

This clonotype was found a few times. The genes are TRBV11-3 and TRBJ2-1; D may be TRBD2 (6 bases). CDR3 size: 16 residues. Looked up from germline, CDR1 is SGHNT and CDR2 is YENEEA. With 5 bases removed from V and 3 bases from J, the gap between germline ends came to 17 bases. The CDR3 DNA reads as TGTGCCAGCAGCGTATACCATGGGGGAGGCTACAATGAGCAGTTCTTC. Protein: CASSVYHGGGYNEQFF.

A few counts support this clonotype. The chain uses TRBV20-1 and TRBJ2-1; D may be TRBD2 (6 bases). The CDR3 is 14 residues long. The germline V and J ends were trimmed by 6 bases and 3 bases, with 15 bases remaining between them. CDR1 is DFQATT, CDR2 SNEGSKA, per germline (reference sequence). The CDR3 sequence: CSAHVSGVYNEQFF. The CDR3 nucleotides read TGCAGTGCCCACGTTAGCGGAGTCTACAATGAGCAGTTCTTC.

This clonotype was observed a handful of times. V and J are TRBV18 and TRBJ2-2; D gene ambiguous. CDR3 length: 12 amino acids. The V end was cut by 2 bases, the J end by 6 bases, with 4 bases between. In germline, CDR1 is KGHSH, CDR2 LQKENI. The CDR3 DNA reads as TGTGCCAGCTCACCATTTTCCGGGGAGCTGTTTTTT. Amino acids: CASSPFSGELFF.

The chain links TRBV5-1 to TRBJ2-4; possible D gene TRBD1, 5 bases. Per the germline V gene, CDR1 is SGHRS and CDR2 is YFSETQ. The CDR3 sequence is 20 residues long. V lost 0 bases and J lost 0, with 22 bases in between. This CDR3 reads CASSLAWGGSNSIAKNIQYF. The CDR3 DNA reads TGCGCCAGCAGCTTGGCGTGGGGCGGATCCAACTCGATAGCCAAAAACATTCAGTACTTC.

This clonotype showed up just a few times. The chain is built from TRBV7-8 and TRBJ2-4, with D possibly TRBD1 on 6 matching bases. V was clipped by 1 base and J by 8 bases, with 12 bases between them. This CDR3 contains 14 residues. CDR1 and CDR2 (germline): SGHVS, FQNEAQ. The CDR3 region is CASSLGLGADIQYF. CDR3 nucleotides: TGTGCCAGCAGCTTAGGGCTGGGGGCGGACATTCAGTACTTC.

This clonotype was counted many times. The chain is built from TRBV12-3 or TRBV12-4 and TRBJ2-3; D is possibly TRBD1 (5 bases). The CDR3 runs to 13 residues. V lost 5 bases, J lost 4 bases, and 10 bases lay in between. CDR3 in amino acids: CASSVRDSDTQYF. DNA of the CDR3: TGTGCCAGCAGTGTCAGGGATTCAGATACGCAGTATTTT.

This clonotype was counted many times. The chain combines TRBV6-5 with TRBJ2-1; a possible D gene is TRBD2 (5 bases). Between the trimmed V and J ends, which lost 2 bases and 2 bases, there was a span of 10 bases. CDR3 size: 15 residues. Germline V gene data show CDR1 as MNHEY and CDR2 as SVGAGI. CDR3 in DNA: TGTGCCAGCAGTTACGGGAGACCCGCCTACAATGAGCAGTTCTTC. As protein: CASSYGRPAYNEQFF.

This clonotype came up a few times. CDR3: CSAAGTSGSSTDTQYF. The CDR3 DNA follows: TGCAGTGCTGCCGGGACTAGCGGGAGTAGCACAGATACGCAGTATTTT. The chain links TRBV20-1 to TRBJ2-3, with 14 nucleotides matching TRBD2. The CDR3 runs to 16 residues. Unmatched junction bases numbered 4, after V lost 5 bases and J lost 0 bases. In germline, CDR1 is DFQATT, CDR2 SNEGSKA (reference sequence).

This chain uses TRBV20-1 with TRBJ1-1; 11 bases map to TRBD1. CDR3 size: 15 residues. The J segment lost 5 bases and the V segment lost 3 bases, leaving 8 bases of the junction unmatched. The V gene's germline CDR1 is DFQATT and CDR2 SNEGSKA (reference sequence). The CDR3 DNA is TGCAGTGCTAGCGAGTCCGGGACAGGGGGAACTGAAGCTTTCTTT. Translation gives CSASESGTGGTEAFF.

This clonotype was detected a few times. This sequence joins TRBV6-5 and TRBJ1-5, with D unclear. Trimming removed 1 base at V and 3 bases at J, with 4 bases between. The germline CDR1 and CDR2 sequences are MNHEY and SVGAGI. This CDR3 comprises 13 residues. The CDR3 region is CASSYLHNQPQHF. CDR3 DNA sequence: TGTGCCAGCAGTTACTTACACAATCAGCCCCAGCATTTT.

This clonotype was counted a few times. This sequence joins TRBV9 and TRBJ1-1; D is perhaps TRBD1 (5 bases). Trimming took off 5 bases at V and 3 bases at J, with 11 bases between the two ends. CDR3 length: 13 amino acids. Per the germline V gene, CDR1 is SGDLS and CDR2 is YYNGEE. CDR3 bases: TGTGCCAGCAGGGGGGGGAAGGACACTGAAGCTTTCTTT. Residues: CASRGGKDTEAFF. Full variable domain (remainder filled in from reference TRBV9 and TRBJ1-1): DSGVTQTPKHLITATGQRVTLRCSPRSGDLSVYWYQQSLDQGLQFLIQYYNGEERAKGNILERFSAQQFPDLHSELNLSSLELGDSALYFCASRGGKDTEAFFGQGTRLTVV.

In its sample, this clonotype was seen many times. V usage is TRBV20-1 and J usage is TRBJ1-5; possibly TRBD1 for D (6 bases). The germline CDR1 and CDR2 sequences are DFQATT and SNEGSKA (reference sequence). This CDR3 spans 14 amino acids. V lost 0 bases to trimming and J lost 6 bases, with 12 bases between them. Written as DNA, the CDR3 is TGCAGTGCTAGAGAGGGACACGAGGTTCAGCCCCAGCATTTT. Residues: CSAREGHEVQPQHF.

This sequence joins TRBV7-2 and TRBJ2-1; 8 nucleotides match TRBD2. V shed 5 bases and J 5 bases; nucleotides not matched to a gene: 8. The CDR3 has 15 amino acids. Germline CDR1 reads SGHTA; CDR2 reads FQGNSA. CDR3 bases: TGTGCCAGCAGCCCCGGAGCGGGAGTTAACAATGAGCAGTTCTTC. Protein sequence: CASSPGAGVNNEQFF.

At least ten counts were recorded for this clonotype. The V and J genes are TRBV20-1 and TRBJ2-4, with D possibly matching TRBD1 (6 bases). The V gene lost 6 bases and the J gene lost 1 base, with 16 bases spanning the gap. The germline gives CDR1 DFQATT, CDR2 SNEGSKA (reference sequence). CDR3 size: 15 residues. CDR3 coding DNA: TGCAGTGCACCTAAAAACAGGGCTGCCAAAAACATTCAGTACTTC. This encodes CSAPKNRAAKNIQYF.

The CDR3 region is CSVEVAREGYIGELFF. The CDR3 DNA is TGCAGCGTTGAGGTCGCGCGGGAGGGCTACATCGGGGAGCTGTTTTTT. This sequence joins TRBV29-1 and TRBJ2-2; TRBD2 matches at 9 bases. The germline CDR1 and CDR2 sequences are SQVTM and ANQGSEA. This CDR3 spans 16 amino acids. The ends lost 3 bases at V and 7 bases at J; junction bases unmatched: 12.

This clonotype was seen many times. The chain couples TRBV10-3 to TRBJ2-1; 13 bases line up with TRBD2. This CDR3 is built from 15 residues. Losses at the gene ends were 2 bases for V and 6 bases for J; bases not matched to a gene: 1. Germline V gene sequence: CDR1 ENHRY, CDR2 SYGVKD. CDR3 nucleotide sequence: TGTGCCATCAGTGAGAGGACTAGCGGGGGCAATGAGCAGTTCTTC. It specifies CAISERTSGGNEQFF.

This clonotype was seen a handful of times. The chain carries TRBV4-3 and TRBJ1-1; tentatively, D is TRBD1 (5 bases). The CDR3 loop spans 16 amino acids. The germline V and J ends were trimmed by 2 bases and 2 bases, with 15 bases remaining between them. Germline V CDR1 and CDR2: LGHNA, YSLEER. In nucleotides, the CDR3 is TGCGCCAGCAGCCAAAGGTTGACAGTAAGCAACACTGAAGCTTTCTTT. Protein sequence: CASSQRLTVSNTEAFF.

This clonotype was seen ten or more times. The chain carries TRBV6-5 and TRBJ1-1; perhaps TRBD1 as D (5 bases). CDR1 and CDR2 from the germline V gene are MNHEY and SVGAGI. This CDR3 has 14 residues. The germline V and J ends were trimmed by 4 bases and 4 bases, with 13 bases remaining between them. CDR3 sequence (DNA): TGTGCCAGCAGTTTGACAGCGACGAGCACTGAAGCTTTCTTT. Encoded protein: CASSLTATSTEAFF.